Listed below are T cell receptor beta chains from one sample, sequenced in a study of T-cell memory formation after mild COVID-19. One entry per CDR3 protein results from TCRdb running MiXCR on the 5' RACE reads. The repertoire has about 430,000 distinct CDR3 sequences, roughly 18% of them found once; the top ten carry 20% to 25%. The sequencing sample was made of PBMCs or a T cell subset sorted from them (not recorded which). Every receptor here comes from a man aged 18-30 years who had mild COVID-19 (a few samples of this study predate the infection). Cell type and time point are not known. The CDR3 runs from the conserved cysteine through the conserved F or W. The D gene is left open where the match is weak. Size tells how often a clone was seen (once, few, many) or the class of an expanded clone, and some rows leave it out.

v_call: TRBV12-3/TRBV12-4; j_call: TRBJ2-2; clone_size: few; d_call: TRBD2; cdr3_nt: TGTGCCAGCAGTTTTAGCGGGGCACCGACCGGGGAGCTGTTTTTT; cdr3_aa: CASSFSGAPTGELFF
v_call: TRBV2; j_call: TRBJ2-1; clone_size: NA; d_call: TRBD2; cdr3_nt: TGTGCCACATCCCGGACTAGTTTCTACAATGAGCAGTTCTTC; cdr3_aa: CATSRTSFYNEQFF
v_call: TRBV28; j_call: TRBJ1-2; clone_size: NA; d_call: TRBD1; cdr3_nt: TGTGCCAGCAGTTCTCTGGGACAGGGCGACTATGGCTACACCTTC; cdr3_aa: CASSSLGQGDYGYTF
v_call: TRBV28; j_call: TRBJ2-3; clone_size: many; d_call: TRBD2; cdr3_nt: TGTGCCAGCAGCGGGACTAGCGGGGGACAAGATACGCAGTATTTT; cdr3_aa: CASSGTSGGQDTQYF
v_call: TRBV15; j_call: TRBJ1-2; clone_size: NA; d_call: NA; cdr3_nt: TGTGCCACCAGCGTCCCGGGGCGGACCTATGGCTACACCTTC; cdr3_aa: CATSVPGRTYGYTF
v_call: TRBV27; j_call: TRBJ1-5; clone_size: many; d_call: NA; cdr3_nt: TGTGCCAGCAGTTTACGGGGGGGTGGCAATCAGCCCCAGCATTTT; cdr3_aa: CASSLRGGGNQPQHF
v_call: TRBV12-5; j_call: TRBJ1-1; clone_size: NA; d_call: TRBD1; cdr3_nt: TGTGCTAGTGGTTTTGGGACAGGGATCACTGAAGCTTTCTTT; cdr3_aa: CASGFGTGITEAFF
v_call: TRBV11-2; j_call: TRBJ2-2; clone_size: NA; d_call: NA; cdr3_nt: TGTGCCAGCAGCTTAGAGGGGCTCTTAGGCACCGGGGAGCTGTTTTTT; cdr3_aa: CASSLEGLLGTGELFF
v_call: TRBV12-3/TRBV12-4; j_call: TRBJ2-2; clone_size: NA; d_call: TRBD1; cdr3_nt: TGTGCCAGCAGTAGGTACGGGACAGATTACCCCCTGGACACCGGGGAGCTGTTTTTT; cdr3_aa: CASSRYGTDYPLDTGELFF
v_call: TRBV10-2; j_call: TRBJ2-7; clone_size: NA; d_call: NA; cdr3_nt: TGCGCCAGCACCCGGGACGCCCCCTACGAGCAGTACTTC; cdr3_aa: CASTRDAPYEQYF
v_call: TRBV28; j_call: TRBJ1-5; clone_size: NA; d_call: NA; cdr3_nt: TGTGCCAGTTGGTCCGGTCGAGGAGATCAGCCCCAGCATTTT; cdr3_aa: CASWSGRGDQPQHF
v_call: TRBV4-3; j_call: TRBJ2-4; clone_size: NA; d_call: TRBD1; cdr3_nt: TGCGCCAGCAGCCGGGACAGGGGAGGAACGGGAAACATTCAGTACTTC; cdr3_aa: CASSRDRGGTGNIQYF
v_call: TRBV6-5; j_call: TRBJ1-3; clone_size: few; d_call: NA; cdr3_nt: TGTGCCAGCAGTTACGATAGGAGCTCTGGAAACACCATATATTTT; cdr3_aa: CASSYDRSSGNTIYF
v_call: TRBV3-1; j_call: TRBJ1-6; clone_size: few; d_call: NA; cdr3_nt: TGTGCCAGCAGCCAAGATGGGAGTAGTTATGGACCCCTCCACTTT; cdr3_aa: CASSQDGSSYGPLHF
v_call: TRBV29-1; j_call: TRBJ1-2; clone_size: NA; d_call: NA; cdr3_nt: TGCAGCGTTCGGGACGAATACTTCTACACCTTC; cdr3_aa: CSVRDEYFYTF
v_call: TRBV9; j_call: TRBJ2-1; clone_size: few; d_call: NA; cdr3_nt: TGTGCCAGCACCGATTATAATTCGAATGAGCAGTTCTTC; cdr3_aa: CASTDYNSNEQFF
v_call: TRBV4-3; j_call: TRBJ2-3; clone_size: few; d_call: NA; cdr3_nt: TGCGCCAGCAGCCAAGTAGGACAGACAGATACGCAGTATTTT; cdr3_aa: CASSQVGQTDTQYF
v_call: TRBV3-1; j_call: TRBJ2-7; clone_size: NA; d_call: TRBD1; cdr3_nt: TGTGCCAGCAGCCACCCGGGACAGGGGATCTACGAGCAGTACTTC; cdr3_aa: CASSHPGQGIYEQYF
v_call: TRBV10-3; j_call: TRBJ2-1; clone_size: few; d_call: TRBD1; cdr3_nt: TGTGCCATCACCCGATCCGGGACAGGAGGCAATGAGCAGTTCTTC; cdr3_aa: CAITRSGTGGNEQFF
v_call: TRBV7-2; j_call: TRBJ2-3; clone_size: many; d_call: NA; cdr3_nt: TGTGCCAGCAGCTTAGGGCTAGCGCACACAGATACGCAGTATTTT; cdr3_aa: CASSLGLAHTDTQYF
v_call: TRBV24-1; j_call: TRBJ2-3; clone_size: few; d_call: NA; cdr3_nt: TGTGCCACCAGTGACCACTTGGGCACAGATACGCAGTATTTT; cdr3_aa: CATSDHLGTDTQYF
v_call: TRBV29-1; j_call: TRBJ2-3; clone_size: few; d_call: NA; cdr3_nt: TGCAGCGTCCTCACGGGGGTTAGCACAGATACGCAGTATTTT; cdr3_aa: CSVLTGVSTDTQYF
v_call: TRBV5-1; j_call: TRBJ1-3; clone_size: few; d_call: TRBD1; cdr3_nt: TGCGCCAGCAGTGATCAGGGGGCTGGAAACACCATATATTTT; cdr3_aa: CASSDQGAGNTIYF
v_call: TRBV4-1; j_call: TRBJ2-1; clone_size: few; d_call: TRBD2; cdr3_nt: TGCGCCAGCAGCCAAGATCCGGGACTAGCGAACAATGAGCAGTTCTTC; cdr3_aa: CASSQDPGLANNEQFF
v_call: TRBV20-1; j_call: TRBJ1-1; clone_size: few; d_call: NA; cdr3_nt: TGCAGTGCTAGAGGAGGGGGGACGAACACTGAAGCTTTCTTT; cdr3_aa: CSARGGGTNTEAFF
v_call: TRBV5-1; j_call: TRBJ1-4; clone_size: NA; d_call: TRBD1; cdr3_nt: TGCGCCAGCAGCGGACAGGACGCAACTAATGAAAAACTGTTTTTT; cdr3_aa: CASSGQDATNEKLFF
v_call: TRBV12-3/TRBV12-4; j_call: TRBJ1-2; clone_size: few; d_call: NA; cdr3_nt: TGTGCCAGCAGTTTTGGGGTTAACTATGGCTACACCTTC; cdr3_aa: CASSFGVNYGYTF
v_call: TRBV27; j_call: TRBJ2-5; clone_size: few; d_call: NA; cdr3_nt: TGTGCCAGCAGTTTATCGAGGCCAGGGAGGGAGACCCAGTACTTC; cdr3_aa: CASSLSRPGRETQYF
v_call: TRBV29-1; j_call: TRBJ2-2; clone_size: few; d_call: NA; cdr3_nt: TGCAGCGTTGAGGGGGCGGCGAACACCGGGGAGCTGTTTTTT; cdr3_aa: CSVEGAANTGELFF
v_call: TRBV7-2; j_call: TRBJ1-6; clone_size: few; d_call: NA; cdr3_nt: TGTGCCAGCAGCTTGAGACAGGTTACCTATAATTCACCCCTCCACTTT; cdr3_aa: CASSLRQVTYNSPLHF
v_call: TRBV5-1; j_call: TRBJ2-5; clone_size: NA; d_call: TRBD2; cdr3_nt: TGCGCCAGCAGCCACCCGGGACTAGAAGAGACCCAGTACTTC; cdr3_aa: CASSHPGLEETQYF
v_call: TRBV12-3/TRBV12-4; j_call: TRBJ2-1; clone_size: NA; d_call: NA; cdr3_nt: TGTGCCAGCAGTTTTAGTACCGCTAGTCGGTTCTTC; cdr3_aa: CASSFSTASRFF
v_call: TRBV7-3; j_call: TRBJ2-3; clone_size: few; d_call: TRBD2; cdr3_nt: TGTGCCAGCAGCTTAGCCGGGACTAGCGGGGGGGCAATAGATACGCAGTATTTT; cdr3_aa: CASSLAGTSGGAIDTQYF
v_call: TRBV9; j_call: TRBJ1-6; clone_size: NA; d_call: NA; cdr3_nt: TGTGCCAGCAGCGAGGGCGCGAAAAATTCACCCCTCCACTTT; cdr3_aa: CASSEGAKNSPLHF
v_call: TRBV2; j_call: TRBJ1-4; clone_size: NA; d_call: NA; cdr3_nt: TGTGCCAGCAGTGGGGAACAAATCGTAAAACTGTTTTTT; cdr3_aa: CASSGEQIVKLFF
v_call: TRBV13; j_call: TRBJ1-1; clone_size: NA; d_call: TRBD1; cdr3_nt: TGTGCCAGCAGCTCCGGACAGGCGCAGAACACTGAAGCTTTCTTT; cdr3_aa: CASSSGQAQNTEAFF
v_call: TRBV20-1; j_call: TRBJ2-5; clone_size: few; d_call: TRBD1; cdr3_nt: TGCAGTGCCACTGACAGGGGGTATTCGAGAGAGACCCAGTACTTC; cdr3_aa: CSATDRGYSRETQYF
v_call: TRBV6-5; j_call: TRBJ1-1; clone_size: few; d_call: NA; cdr3_nt: TGTGCCAGCGGGAGTGAGCAGGGGAACACTGAAGCTTTCTTT; cdr3_aa: CASGSEQGNTEAFF
v_call: TRBV7-2; j_call: TRBJ1-2; clone_size: NA; d_call: NA; cdr3_nt: TGTGCCAGCAGTTTTACTGGTGTGGAAGGCTACACCTTC; cdr3_aa: CASSFTGVEGYTF
v_call: TRBV5-5; j_call: TRBJ2-3; clone_size: NA; d_call: NA; cdr3_nt: TGTGCCAGCAGCTTGGAATCTAGCTACCCCCCAGATACGCAGTATTTT; cdr3_aa: CASSLESSYPPDTQYF
v_call: TRBV4-2; j_call: TRBJ2-1; clone_size: NA; d_call: NA; cdr3_nt: TGTGCCAGCAGCCAAGAATGGACAGACAATGAGCAGTTCTTC; cdr3_aa: CASSQEWTDNEQFF
v_call: TRBV11-2; j_call: TRBJ2-1; clone_size: once; d_call: TRBD2; cdr3_nt: TGTGCCAGCATCGGACTAGCGGGGGGTTCATACAATGAGCAGTTCTTC; cdr3_aa: CASIGLAGGSYNEQFF